The next 18 T cell receptor beta chains were all read from a single sample in a study of blood T cell repertoires in COVID-19. The method was immunoSEQ multiplex PCR; TCRdb's version includes in-frame clones alone and lacks a portion of them. This sample has tens of thousands of clones, with 70% to 80% found just once. Sequencing was done on a sample of peripheral blood. Every receptor here comes from a human donor in a cohort sampled during active COVID-19.

This clone has at least ten counts. This chain links TRBV7-2 with TRBJ2-2; tentative D call: TRBD2 (6 bases). Trimming took off 4 bases at V and 9 bases at J, with 9 bases between the two ends. This CDR3 spans 12 amino acids. Germline V lookup: CDR1 SGHTA, CDR2 FQGNSA. DNA of the CDR3: TGTGCCAGCAGCTCGGGAGCCTGGGAGCTGTTTTTT. This codes for CASSSGAWELFF.

This chain connects TRBV5-1 to TRBJ2-1, with 11 nucleotides matching TRBD2. The CDR3 covers 17 residues. The germline V gene has CDR1 SGHRS and CDR2 YFSETQ. V was pared by 4 bases and J by 4 bases, with 10 bases of the junction left unmatched. The CDR3 is CASSGPGLAEDYNEQFF. In DNA, the CDR3 is TGCGCCAGCAGCGGTCCGGGACTAGCGGAGGATTACAATGAGCAGTTCTTC.

The chain recombines TRBV11-3 with TRBJ2-2, with 8 bases identical to TRBD2. Losses at the gene ends were 5 bases for V and 4 bases for J; bases not matched to a gene: 6. CDR3 length: 15 residues. CDR1 is SGHNT, CDR2 YENEEA, per germline. Here the CDR3 DNA reads TGTGCCAGCAGCATCCATGCGGGAGGCACCGGGGAGCTGTTTTTT. Protein product: CASSIHAGGTGELFF.

V and J are TRBV2 and TRBJ2-7; no clear D. This CDR3 is 15 amino acids long. Trimming removed 3 bases from V and 2 bases from J, with 14 bases in between. Germline V gene sequence: CDR1 SNHLY, CDR2 FYNNEI. The CDR3 reads CASSDQSVSTYEQYF. CDR3 DNA: TGTGCCAGCAGTGATCAATCGGTCTCCACCTACGAGCAGTACTTC.

This clone was found many times. The V gene is TRBV7-6, the J gene TRBJ1-2; TRBD1 agrees at 8 bases. CDR3 length equals 15 residues. Germline assignment: CDR1 SGHVS and CDR2 FNYEAQ. The V gene end was trimmed by 4 bases and the J gene end by 5 bases; junction bases not matched to a gene: 9. This CDR3 reads CASSSPGTGRYGYTF. The CDR3 DNA reads TGTGCCAGCAGCTCTCCCGGGACAGGCAGATATGGCTACACCTTC.

This clone has only one observation. This chain connects TRBV20-1 to TRBJ2-7; 7 bases align to TRBD2. The V gene's germline CDR1 is DFQATT and CDR2 SNEGSKA (reference sequence). With V trimmed by 3 bases and J by 3 bases, 11 bases remained unmatched. The CDR3 loop spans 15 amino acids. The CDR3 sequence: CSASRVAGEDYEQYF. CDR3 nucleotides: TGCAGTGCTAGTCGGGTGGCGGGAGAAGACTACGAGCAGTACTTC.

The rearrangement joins TRBV6-6 to TRBJ2-1; 7 positions match TRBD1. Germline CDR1 and CDR2: MNHNY and SVGAGI (reference sequence). Germline trimming cut 5 bases from V and 5 bases from J; bases unmatched to any gene: 6. CDR3 size: 14 residues. The CDR3 is CASSNRQGNNEQFF. CDR3 DNA: TGTGCCAGCAGTAACCGACAGGGTAACAATGAGCAGTTCTTC.

The chain couples TRBV19 to TRBJ2-1; perhaps TRBD1 as D (6 bases). CDR1 and CDR2 from the germline V gene are LNHDA and SQIVND (reference sequence). CDR3 length: 11 amino acids. The V gene lost 3 bases and the J gene lost 12 bases, with 9 bases spanning the gap. The CDR3 coding sequence is TGTGCCAGTAGTATTGACAGGCGGCAGTTCTTC. Translating gives CASSIDRRQFF.

This clone was observed many times. This chain connects TRBV5-1 to TRBJ1-2; D unclear. From germline, CDR1 is SGHRS and CDR2 YFSETQ. V lost 0 bases to trimming and J lost 0 bases, with 3 bases between them. The CDR3 has 13 amino acids. The CDR3 loop is CASSLGPNYGYTF. The CDR3 bases are TGCGCCAGCAGCTTGGGGCCTAACTATGGCTACACCTTC.

The genes are TRBV10-3 and TRBJ1-1; a weak D match, TRBD1 (6 bases). V gave up 0 bases and J gave up 3 bases, with 8 bases separating them. This CDR3 region has 14 residues. Germline CDR1 reads ENHRY; CDR2 reads SYGVKD. The CDR3, as DNA: TGTGCCATCAGTGAGTCCGGACAGTACACTGAAGCTTTCTTT. Amino acid sequence: CAISESGQYTEAFF.

The rearrangement links TRBV24-1 to TRBJ2-5; no clear D. V was pared by 5 bases and J by 1 base, with 10 bases between. This CDR3 spans 14 amino acids. Germline V CDR1 and CDR2: KGHDR, SFDVKD. CDR3 loop: CATSASYAQETQYF. CDR3 DNA: TGTGCCACCAGTGCTTCCTACGCCCAAGAGACCCAGTACTTC.

CDR3 DNA: TGTGCCACCAGTGATTCCCGAGGCGGGCGGTCCTACGAGCAGTACTTC. It encodes CATSDSRGGRSYEQYF. This rearrangement joins TRBV24-1 to TRBJ2-7; tentative D call: TRBD2 (5 bases). This CDR3 is 16 amino acids long. The ends were cut back, 2 bases at V and 1 base at J, with 14 bases in the middle. CDR1 and CDR2 (germline): KGHDR, SFDVKD.

The J gene is TRBJ1-1, the V gene TRBV7-2, with 10 bases fitting TRBD1. The trim removed 6 bases at V and 1 base at J, leaving 5 bases unmatched. Germline V CDR1 and CDR2: SGHTA, FQGNSA. The CDR3 consists of 15 residues. The CDR3 sequence: CASSWGTGENTEAFF. The DNA of the CDR3 is TGTGCCAGCAGTTGGGGGACAGGGGAGAACACTGAAGCTTTCTTT.

The chain combines TRBV9 with TRBJ2-1, with TRBD2 as a possible D gene (6 bases). This CDR3 region has 15 residues. Trimming removed 0 bases from V and 1 base from J, with 8 bases in between. The germline V gene encodes CDR1 SGDLS and CDR2 YYNGEE. The CDR3 DNA reads as TGTGCCAGCAGCGTAGTAGCGGTATCCTACAATGAGCAGTTCTTC. It is translated as CASSVVAVSYNEQFF.

The J gene is TRBJ2-1, the V gene TRBV3-1 (or the pseudogene TRBV3-2); weak D call: TRBD1 (5 bases). The CDR3 runs to 15 residues. Deletions cut 0 bases from V and 10 bases from J, with 16 bases between. The germline V gene has CDR1 LGHDT and CDR2 YNNKEL (reference sequence). CDR3 in amino acids: CASSQEGAGADEQFF. In nucleotides, the CDR3 is TGTGCCAGCAGCCAAGAAGGAGCTGGGGCCGACGAGCAGTTCTTC.

This chain uses TRBV30 with TRBJ2-1, with D possibly matching TRBD2 (6 bases). Germline CDR1 reads GTSNPN; CDR2 reads SVGIG (reference sequence). This CDR3 is built from 15 residues. V was trimmed by 2 bases and J by 0 bases, leaving 11 bases between them. The CDR3 spells CAWSYSGASYNEQFF. The CDR3 nucleotides read TGTGCCTGGAGTTATAGCGGAGCCTCCTACAATGAGCAGTTCTTC.

There are a few counts of this clone. This chain uses TRBV2 with TRBJ1-1, with D possibly TRBD1 on 6 matching bases. V was pared by 8 bases and J by 5 bases, with 12 bases between. CDR3 size: 12 residues. CDR1 is SNHLY, CDR2 FYNNEI, per germline. CDR3 DNA sequence: TGTGCCAGCCAACAGGGTGGGACTGAAGCTTTCTTT. This encodes CASQQGGTEAFF.

The rearrangement uses TRBV6-6 and TRBJ2-3, with a weak D call TRBD1 (5 bases). Deletions cut 4 bases from V and 6 bases from J, with 14 bases between. In germline, CDR1 is MNHNY, CDR2 SVGAGI (reference sequence). This CDR3 is 14 amino acids long. The CDR3 loop is CASSWLGVADTQYF. The CDR3 coding sequence is TGTGCCAGCAGTTGGCTAGGGGTGGCGGATACGCAGTATTTT.